The T cell receptor (beta chain) under discussion was sequenced for a study of breast tumors, draining lymph nodes, adjacent tissues. From germline, CDR1 is SGHRS and CDR2 YFSETQ. CDR3 length equals 14 residues. The V end was cut by 3 bases, the J end by 10 bases, with 14 bases between. Study observations and caveats: Tumor repertoires ranked between lymph nodes and nontumor tissue in diversity, with V and J gene preferences. Findings are consistent with lymph node origin and intratumoral expansion of most tumor T cells. That most tumor T cells come from lymph nodes remained unproven.

Each CDR3 protein gets one entry after TCRdb re-called the multiplex PCR reads with MiXCR. The table has about 270,000 distinct CDR3 sequences, around 30% seen once; the top ten hold over 0.95%. Axillary draining lymph nodes of breast cancer patients supplied the node samples. This clonotype was detected many times. As yet, its antigen is unknown. Material: axillary lymph node tissue. The chain links TRBV5-1 to TRBJ1-6; no clear D gene. This receptor was identified in a female donor with breast cancer. Some clones in this sample may be carry-over from other donors' samples. The CDR3 DNA reads TGCGCCAGCAGCTCTGACGTTGCGGGGTCACCCCTCCACTTT. It encodes CASSSDVAGSPLHF.